The 32 T cell receptor beta chains in this list originate from one sample, sequenced in a study of cytomegalovirus exposure and HLA in healthy donors. The PCR was carried out with 60 Vbeta primers and 13 Jbeta primers. Clones were sequenced by immunoSEQ multiplex PCR, and TCRdb holds only the in-frame ones, with some missing. The data hold some 170,000 clones, with about 81% observed a single time. Input material: PBMCs. These receptors were taken from a woman aged 18-29 years in good health and CMV-seronegative.

The chain employs TRBV9 and TRBJ2-3; TRBD1 matches 8 bases. Germline-derived CDR1 and CDR2 are SGDLS and YYNGEE. V lost 0 bases and J lost 2; bases outside the gene matches: 2. This CDR3 has 15 residues. CDR3 protein: CASSVGDRSTDTQYF. CDR3 DNA: TGTGCCAGCAGCGTAGGGGACAGGTCCACAGATACGCAGTATTTT.

This chain connects TRBV5-1 to TRBJ1-1, with 10 nucleotides matching TRBD1. Germline-derived CDR1 and CDR2 are SGHRS and YFSETQ. The CDR3 loop spans 16 amino acids. With 4 bases clipped from V and 1 base from J, the junction kept 7 bases outside the gene matches. The CDR3 sequence is CASSPRQGAQNTEAFF. CDR3 nucleotide sequence: TGCGCCAGCAGCCCTAGACAGGGGGCGCAGAACACTGAAGCTTTCTTT.

This chain joins TRBV6-5 and TRBJ2-7; unclear D gene. Trimming removed 9 bases from V and 2 bases from J, with 14 bases in between. CDR1 MNHEY and CDR2 SVGAGI come from the germline V gene. The CDR3 covers 13 residues. In DNA form, the CDR3 reads TGTGCCAGAGACTTCCATATCCCCTACGAGCAGTACTTC. Encoded protein: CARDFHIPYEQYF.

The chain combines TRBV11-2 with TRBJ2-2; TRBD2 agrees at 7 bases. The germline gives CDR1 SGHAT, CDR2 FQNNGV. V gave up 6 bases and J gave up 4 bases; unmatched junction bases: 5. CDR3 size: 14 residues. CDR3 sequence reads: CASREGLTTGELFF. DNA of the CDR3: TGTGCCAGCAGGGAGGGACTAACCACCGGGGAGCTGTTTTTT.

This chain joins TRBV6-6 and TRBJ2-1, with TRBD2 matching 11 bases. The germline V gene has CDR1 MNHNY and CDR2 SVGAGI (reference sequence). CDR3 length: 16 residues. V lost 2 bases and J lost 5; bases outside the gene matches: 5. CDR3 loop: CASSYLGLAAHNEQFF. The CDR3, as DNA: TGTGCCAGCAGTTACCTGGGACTAGCGGCCCACAATGAGCAGTTCTTC.

Only a few counts were recorded for this clone. The V gene is TRBV7-2, the J gene TRBJ1-1; no clear D. CDR1 SGHTA and CDR2 FQGNSA come from the germline V gene. Trimming removed 1 base from V and 3 bases from J, with 9 bases in between. This CDR3 has 14 amino acids. The CDR3 region is CASSLVQVHTEAFF. In DNA, the CDR3 is TGTGCCAGCAGCTTAGTTCAGGTGCACACTGAAGCTTTCTTT.

The CDR3: CASSQPRVWVSGYGYTF. In nucleotides, the CDR3 is TGCGCCAGCAGCCAGCCAAGAGTGTGGGTTTCAGGCTATGGCTACACCTTC. The chain uses TRBV4-1 and TRBJ1-2; D remains unclear. There are 17 residues in the CDR3. Germline CDR1 reads MGHRA; CDR2 reads YSYEKL. Between the trimmed V and J ends, which lost 3 bases and 4 bases, there was a span of 21 bases.

The chain carries TRBV5-1 and TRBJ2-7; perhaps TRBD1 as D (5 bases). The V end was cut by 2 bases, the J end by 11 bases, with 17 bases between. Germline assignment: CDR1 SGHRS and CDR2 YFSETQ. CDR3 length equals 13 residues. Here the CDR3 DNA reads TGCGCCAGCAGCTTCACAGGACCAGAAGCAAAGTACTTC. This gives the protein CASSFTGPEAKYF.

This clone was seen a handful of times. The V call is TRBV11-1, the J call TRBJ1-1, with TRBD1 matching 7 bases. This CDR3 region has 14 residues. The J segment lost 0 bases and the V segment lost 4 bases, leaving 2 bases of the junction unmatched. CDR1 is SGHAT, CDR2 FQDESV, per germline (reference sequence). The CDR3: CASSWDSVNTEAFF. The CDR3 coding sequence is TGTGCCAGCAGCTGGGACAGTGTGAACACTGAAGCTTTCTTT.

The rearrangement uses TRBV19 and TRBJ2-5, with 8 positions matching TRBD2. Trimming at V came to 6 bases and at J to 5 bases, leaving 8 bases not matched to a gene. The CDR3 length is 14 residues. Germline V gene sequence: CDR1 LNHDA, CDR2 SQIVND (reference sequence). CDR3 residues: CASSLGGAGETQYF. The CDR3 nucleotides read TGTGCCAGTAGCCTCGGGGGGGCAGGCGAGACCCAGTACTTC.

V is TRBV7-8 and J is TRBJ2-2; 10 positions match TRBD1. The junction had 12 bases not matched to a gene; V was cut back by 5 bases and J by 6 bases. From germline, CDR1 is SGHVS and CDR2 FQNEAQ. The CDR3 is 17 amino acids. The CDR3 sequence is CASSIRQGAIVAGELFF. The CDR3 nucleotides are TGTGCCAGCAGCATACGACAGGGGGCCATAGTCGCCGGGGAGCTGTTTTTT.

The chain carries TRBV4-1 and TRBJ1-1; maybe TRBD1 (6 bases). Germline lookup yields CDR1 MGHRA and CDR2 YSYEKL. V lost 3 bases, J lost 0 bases, and 8 bases lay in between. This CDR3 is 14 amino acids long. CDR3 sequence reads: CASSHRTVNTEAFF. The DNA for the CDR3 is TGCGCCAGCAGCCATCGGACAGTGAACACTGAAGCTTTCTTT.

The CDR3 coding sequence is TGCGCCAGCAGTGAACAGTCTAACTATGGCTACACCTTC. Encoded protein: CASSEQSNYGYTF. The chain joins TRBV10-1 to TRBJ1-2; D is unresolved. This CDR3 has 13 amino acids. Trimming shortened V by 3 bases and J by 0 bases, and 5 bases separated the two germline ends. Germline assignment: CDR1 WNHNN and CDR2 SYGVQD (reference sequence).

Concerning this clone itself: The same CDR3 arises from other DNA sequences in this sample as well. V usage is TRBV10-3 and J usage is TRBJ2-7; possibly TRBD2 for D (7 bases). This CDR3 contains 16 residues. Trimming left V 3 bases short and J 2 bases short, with 17 bases between. CDR1 ENHRY and CDR2 SYGVKD come from the germline V gene. This chain's CDR3 is CAISEVTGGPPYEQYF. Written as DNA, the CDR3 is TGTGCCATCAGTGAAGTCACGGGGGGCCCACCCTACGAGCAGTACTTC.

The rearrangement links TRBV5-6 to TRBJ2-7; 8 bases fit TRBD1. CDR1 SGHDT and CDR2 YYEEEE come from the germline V gene. With 4 bases clipped from V and 3 bases from J, the junction kept 6 bases outside the gene matches. CDR3 length: 14 amino acids. In DNA, the CDR3 is TGTGCCAGCAGCGCGAAAGACAGGGGCTACGAGCAGTACTTC. It translates to CASSAKDRGYEQYF.

The rearrangement links TRBV5-1 to TRBJ2-1, with unresolved D. V was pared by 0 bases and J by 0 bases, with 10 bases between. The CDR3 is made up of 16 amino acids. Germline CDR1 reads SGHRS; CDR2 reads YFSETQ. The CDR3 is CASSLDSLSSYNEQFF. CDR3 DNA: TGCGCCAGCAGCTTGGACAGCCTGAGCTCCTACAATGAGCAGTTCTTC.

This clone was observed once. CDR3 bases: TGCAGCGTTGAACGCCGGGACAGGGATTTTATTGGCTACACCTTC. It specifies CSVERRDRDFIGYTF. The chain combines TRBV29-1 with TRBJ1-2, with TRBD1 matching 9 bases. V shed 2 bases and J 7 bases; nucleotides not matched to a gene: 11. The CDR3 runs 15 residues. The germline V gene has CDR1 SQVTM and CDR2 ANQGSEA.

The rearrangement uses TRBV2 and TRBJ1-1; D is perhaps TRBD1 (5 bases). The CDR3 is made up of 14 amino acids. Germline V gene lookup returns CDR1 SNHLY and CDR2 FYNNEI. Between the trimmed V and J ends, which lost 5 bases and 1 base, there was a span of 11 bases. DNA for the CDR3: TGTGCCAGCAGTCAGGGCTGGGGGAACACTGAAGCTTTCTTT. Encoded protein: CASSQGWGNTEAFF.

The chain combines TRBV2 with TRBJ1-1; 11 bases are shared with TRBD1. The ends lost 4 bases at V and 3 bases at J; junction bases unmatched: 13. The CDR3 covers 18 residues. From germline, CDR1 is SNHLY and CDR2 FYNNEI. CDR3 bases: TGTGCCAGCAGTGGGACAGGGGGCAGATATCTTAGGGACACTGAAGCTTTCTTT. It specifies CASSGTGGRYLRDTEAFF.

A single count supports this clone. Other DNA sequences within the sample encode an identical CDR3. V is TRBV28 and J is TRBJ2-7, with D possibly being TRBD1 (5 bases). Germline assignment: CDR1 MDHEN and CDR2 SYDVKM. The CDR3 consists of 11 residues. V was pared by 5 bases and J by 4 bases, with 6 bases between. The CDR3 region is CASSHRYEQYF. Here the CDR3 DNA reads TGTGCCAGCAGTCACAGGTACGAGCAGTACTTC.

This chain joins TRBV14 and TRBJ2-1; D call uncertain. V was clipped by 2 bases and J by 5 bases, with 13 bases between them. CDR1 and CDR2 (germline): SGHDN, FVKESK. The CDR3 is 15 residues long. CDR3 protein: CASSQQAIVHNEQFF. The CDR3 DNA reads TGTGCCAGCAGCCAACAGGCCATCGTCCACAATGAGCAGTTCTTC.

The V call is TRBV7-9, the J call TRBJ2-3, with 12 bases aligning to TRBD2. V trimming: 3 bases; J trimming: 4 bases; junction bases outside the gene matches: 8. This CDR3 comprises 17 residues. Germline V gene data show CDR1 as SEHNR and CDR2 as FQNEAQ (reference sequence). The DNA for the CDR3 is TGTGCCAGCAGCTTTTCTATGACTAGCGGGAGCTCAGATACGCAGTATTTT. Protein product: CASSFSMTSGSSDTQYF.

In this sample, this clone turned up a few times. This chain joins TRBV5-4 and TRBJ1-1; D ambiguous. Between the trimmed V and J ends, which lost 4 bases and 0 bases, there was a span of 7 bases. This CDR3 spans 13 amino acids. Germline V CDR1 and CDR2: SGHNT, YYREEE (reference sequence). In DNA form, the CDR3 reads TGTGCCAGCAGCCTTGCAGTGAACACTGAAGCTTTCTTT. This gives the protein CASSLAVNTEAFF.

This clone has more than one count but fewer than ten. The chain employs TRBV5-1 and TRBJ1-1; a possible D gene is TRBD1 (5 bases). CDR3 size: 13 residues. The V and J ends lost 2 bases and 4 bases respectively, with 9 bases between them. Germline V gene lookup returns CDR1 SGHRS and CDR2 YFSETQ. The CDR3 region is CASSFQGSTEAFF. The CDR3 coding sequence is TGCGCCAGCAGCTTCCAGGGTAGCACTGAAGCTTTCTTT.

The chain links TRBV5-6 to TRBJ1-2, with 7 bases matching TRBD1. V gave up 3 bases and J gave up 4 bases; unmatched junction bases: 6. The length of the CDR3 is 14 residues. The germline CDR1 and CDR2 sequences are SGHDT and YYEEEE. The CDR3 DNA follows: TGTGCCAGCAGCTATGCAGGGGGAAGCTATGGCTACACCTTC. Protein: CASSYAGGSYGYTF.

The chain has TRBV5-1 and TRBJ1-2, with 12 bases aligning to TRBD1. CDR3 length: 17 residues. Trimming removed 2 bases from V and 1 base from J; junction bases left unmatched: 6. The germline CDR1 and CDR2 sequences are SGHRS and YFSETQ. Here the CDR3 DNA reads TGCGCCAGCAGCTTCGGGACAGGGGGCGATTATAACTATGGCTACACCTTC. Translated: CASSFGTGGDYNYGYTF.

This chain joins TRBV14 and TRBJ1-1; D gene unclear. The CDR3 spans 16 residues. The V gene lost 3 bases and the J gene lost 3 bases, with 17 bases spanning the gap. Looked up from germline, CDR1 is SGHDN and CDR2 is FVKESK. CDR3 loop: CASSHYLRGMDTEAFF. The CDR3 nucleotides read TGTGCCAGCAGCCACTACCTTCGAGGGATGGACACTGAAGCTTTCTTT.

This clone has just a few counts. The chain uses TRBV28 and TRBJ1-1; 11 positions match TRBD1. Trimming took 4 bases from V and 4 from J; bases not matched to a gene: 5. Germline lookup yields CDR1 MDHEN and CDR2 SYDVKM. This CDR3 has 15 amino acids. CDR3: CASSSAGTGGTEAFF. CDR3 nucleotide sequence: TGTGCCAGCAGTTCCGCGGGGACAGGGGGCACTGAAGCTTTCTTT.

The gene calls are TRBV5-1 and TRBJ1-1; unclear D gene. The length of the CDR3 is 17 residues. The ends were cut back, 3 bases at V and 0 bases at J, with 18 bases in the middle. Germline V CDR1 and CDR2: SGHRS, YFSETQ. CDR3 DNA sequence: TGCGCCAGCAGCTCCCCGGAGGAAGACACCTTGAACACTGAAGCTTTCTTT. Protein: CASSSPEEDTLNTEAFF.

The table lists this clone with a count of one. Its ends do not fully match the called genes, so a read error is possible. Other DNA sequences of this sample code for an identical CDR3. The J gene is TRBJ2-2, the V gene TRBV27; TRBD1 matches at 9 bases. Germline V gives CDR1 MNHEY, CDR2 SMNVEV (reference sequence). The CDR3 totals 15 residues. The CDR3: CASSPDRGRIGELFF. CDR3 nucleotides: TGTGCCAGCAGTCCCGACAGGGGGAGGATCGGGGAGTTGTTTTTT.

This chain connects TRBV5-6 to TRBJ2-3; 10 bases agree with TRBD1. This CDR3 spans 16 amino acids. Trimming took 2 bases from V and 0 from J; bases not matched to a gene: 3. The germline gives CDR1 SGHDT, CDR2 YYEEEE. Here the CDR3 reads CASSLGTGDSTDTQYF. DNA for the CDR3: TGTGCCAGCAGCTTAGGGACAGGGGATAGCACAGATACGCAGTATTTT.

In DNA, the CDR3 is TGTGCCAGCAATACAGGGGGCACTGAAGCTTTCTTT. Protein product: CASNTGGTEAFF. The rearrangement links TRBV2 to TRBJ1-1, with 8 positions matching TRBD1. The CDR3 consists of 12 residues. With 7 bases clipped from V and 4 bases from J, the junction kept 2 bases outside the gene matches. CDR1 is SNHLY and CDR2 is FYNNEI in the germline V gene.